This T cell receptor beta chain was sequenced for a study of tissue T cells after allogeneic stem cell transplantation. Findings of the study overall: In patients and mice, blood and spleen missed much of tissue repertoire. TCR repertoires tracked anatomic similarity, regardless of disease or transplant status. Motif-based clustering found tissue-specific repertoire signatures shared across patients, though few clones were shared. Which tissue TCRs were alloreactive or antigen-specific was not determined. Some clones might be persisting host cells.

A note on this clone: As yet, its antigen is unknown. Gene and germline names: mouse. Coverage ceases 1 residue before the CDR3 finishes, and the germline J gene fills in the end.

The assay was immunoSEQ multiplex PCR, and TCRdb's table has in-frame clones only and misses some. This sample has tens of thousands of clones; roughly 72% occur once, and the top ten carry around 0.62%. The germline V gene has CDR1 SNHLY and CDR2 FYNGKV (reference sequence). The CDR3 runs 13 residues. Trimming removed 6 bases from V and 0 bases from J, with 9 bases in between. The TCR comes from a female BALB/c mouse in good health. For the strain, the MHC haplotype given is H2-d. The rearrangement uses TRBV3 and TRBJ2-7; perhaps TRBD1 as D (5 bases). Sequenced sample: spleen. CDR3 sequence: CASRYDSSYEQYF. The CDR3 DNA, read in part, is TGTGCCAGCAGATACGACAGCTCCTATGAACAGTAC. The variable domain in full, with the rest retrieved from reference TRBV3 and TRBJ2-7, is GPKVLQIPSHQIIDMGQMVTLNCDPVSNHLYFYWYKQILGQQMEFLVNFYNGKVMEKSKLFKDQFSVERPDGSYFTLKIQPTALEDSAVYFCASRYDSSYEQYFGPGTRLTVL.